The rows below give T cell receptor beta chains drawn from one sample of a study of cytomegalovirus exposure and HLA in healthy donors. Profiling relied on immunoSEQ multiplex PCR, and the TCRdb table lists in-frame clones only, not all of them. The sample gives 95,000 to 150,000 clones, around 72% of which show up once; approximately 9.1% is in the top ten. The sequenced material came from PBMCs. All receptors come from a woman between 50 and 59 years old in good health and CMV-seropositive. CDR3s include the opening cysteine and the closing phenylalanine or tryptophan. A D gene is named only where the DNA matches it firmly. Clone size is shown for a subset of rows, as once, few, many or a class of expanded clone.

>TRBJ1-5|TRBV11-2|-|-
CASSQGRGNQPQHF
TGTGCCAGCAGCCAGGGTCGGGGCAATCAGCCCCAGCATTTT
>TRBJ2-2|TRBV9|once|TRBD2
CASSPMVLAGGTGELFF
TGTGCCAGCAGCCCCATGGTGCTAGCGGGGGGCACCGGGGAGCTGTTTTTT
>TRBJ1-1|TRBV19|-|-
CASSPQGPNTEAFF
TGTGCCAGTAGTCCCCAGGGGCCTAACACTGAAGCTTTCTTT
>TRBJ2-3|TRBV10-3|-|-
CAIRDFSADTQYF
TGTGCCATCCGGGACTTCTCCGCAGATACGCAGTATTTT
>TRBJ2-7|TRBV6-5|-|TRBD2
CASSGNSGRPYEQYF
TGTGCCAGCAGTGGAAATAGCGGGAGGCCCTACGAGCAGTACTTC
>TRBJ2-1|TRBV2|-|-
CASRADSNNEQFF
TGTGCCAGCAGGGCGGACAGTAACAATGAGCAGTTCTTC
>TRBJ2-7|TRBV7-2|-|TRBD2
CASSRAGGDNEQYF
TGTGCCAGCAGCCGAGCGGGAGGAGACAACGAGCAGTACTTC
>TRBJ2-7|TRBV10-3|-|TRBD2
CAISESLLAATYEQYF
TGTGCCATCAGTGAGTCGCTTCTAGCGGCCACCTACGAGCAGTACTTC
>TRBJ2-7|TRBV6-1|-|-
CASRIFDTDYEQYF
TGTGCCAGCAGAATCTTCGACACGGACTACGAGCAGTACTTC
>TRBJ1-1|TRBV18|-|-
CASSPSSYTEAFF
TGTGCCAGCTCACCGAGTAGTTACACTGAAGCTTTCTTT
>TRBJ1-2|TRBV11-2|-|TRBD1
CASSSLHGQGVYGYTF
TGTGCCAGCAGCTCCCTTCACGGACAGGGAGTCTATGGCTACACCTTC
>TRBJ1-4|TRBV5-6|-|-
CASSSPRAGGHEKLFF
TGTGCCAGCAGCTCCCCGCGGGCGGGTGGGCATGAAAAACTGTTTTTT
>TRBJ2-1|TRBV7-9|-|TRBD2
CASGRAASYEQFF
TGTGCCAGCGGGAGGGCCGCTTCCTATGAGCAGTTCTTC
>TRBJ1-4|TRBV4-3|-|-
CASSQDLDSWDEKLFF
TGCGCCAGCAGCCAAGATCTTGACAGTTGGGATGAAAAACTGTTCTTT
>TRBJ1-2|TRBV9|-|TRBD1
CASSSRTGTGYGYTF
TGTGCCAGCAGCTCTCGGACCGGGACAGGCTATGGCTACACCTTC
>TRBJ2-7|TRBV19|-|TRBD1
CASSSGGQGATYEQYF
TGTGCCAGTAGTAGCGGAGGACAGGGGGCAACCTACGAGCAGTACTTC
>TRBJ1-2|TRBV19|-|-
CASSLPAGLYGYTF
TGTGCCAGTAGTCTCCCGGCAGGGCTCTATGGCTACACCTTC
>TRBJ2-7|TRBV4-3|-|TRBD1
CASSQRDSISYEQYF
TGCGCCAGCAGCCAACGGGACAGCATCTCCTACGAGCAGTACTTC
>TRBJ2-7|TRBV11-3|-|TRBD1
CASSMGQDFYEQYF
TGTGCCAGCAGCATGGGACAGGACTTCTACGAGCAGTACTTC
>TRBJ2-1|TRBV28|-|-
CASKDSSHDPVSEQFF
TGTGCCAGCAAAGACAGTTCGCACGATCCTGTGAGTGAGCAGTTCTTC
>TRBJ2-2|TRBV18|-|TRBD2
CASSLTGTSTGELFF
TGTGCCAGCTCACTTACCGGGACTAGCACCGGGGAGCTGTTTTTT
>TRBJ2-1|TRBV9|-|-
CASSVGPSFSYNEQFF
TGTGCCAGCAGCGTAGGCCCTAGCTTTTCCTACAATGAGCAGTTCTTC
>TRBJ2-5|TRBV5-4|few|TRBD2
CASSKLAGFQETQYF
TGTGCCAGCAGCAAACTAGCGGGGTTCCAAGAGACCCAGTACTTC
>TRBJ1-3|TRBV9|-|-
CASSVAAWDTGNTIYF
TGTGCCAGCAGCGTAGCGGCATGGGATACGGGGAACACCATATATTTT